The T cell receptor beta chain described here comes from a study of blood T cell repertoires in COVID-19. Study-wide context: Samples of COVID-19 (acute and convalescent) were obtained from the United States, Italy and Spain.

The CDR3 has 14 residues. The germline V gene has CDR1 SNHLY and CDR2 FYNNEI. Participants were aged 18 to 89 years from approximately 23 US areas. In assigning cohorts, the study relied on participant-reported clinical history. Worth noting for this clone: At one of its ends the junction is not consistent with the germline gene, which may arise from a read error.

TCRdb's copy holds only in-frame clones and misses some; the assay was immunoSEQ multiplex PCR. The table lists some 210,000 clones, approximately 88% of them singletons. V is TRBV2 and J is TRBJ2-3; 7 nucleotides agree with TRBD1. The sequence derives from a man between 18 and 35 years old with acute COVID-19. Sequenced sample: PBMCs or T cells enriched from blood (not recorded which). The CDR3 region is CASREVQGMDTQYF. CDR3 nucleotide sequence: TGTGCCAGCAGGGAAGTACAGGGGATGGATACGCAGTATTTT.